Detailed here is one T cell receptor (beta chain). Its antigen is as yet unknown. This sample was included in a study of vaccination and CD4 T cells after COVID-19. Study-wide context: Typically, post-vaccine samples were obtained a median approximately 72 days after dose two, within a range of 14 to 241.

General observations from the study: The analysis of convalescent patients involved relatively few individuals and lacked early post-infection timepoints. In convalescent patients, a median approximately 90% of post-vaccine SARS-CoV-2-reactive clones appeared only after vaccination.

TCRdb reprocessed the PCR reads with MiXCR, giving one entry per CDR3 protein. Of some 20,000 distinct CDR3 sequences in the sample, 60% were seen once. V lost 3 bases and J 6 bases, leaving 16 bases between the germline ends. Germline-derived CDR1 and CDR2 are KGHDR and SFDVKD. This CDR3 contains 16 residues. The sample in question was CD4+ T cells from blood, obtained after SARS-CoV-2 vaccination. The chain joins TRBV24-1 to TRBJ2-2; TRBD1 might be the D (6 bases). This TCR was sampled from a human donor who had recovered from COVID-19. The CDR3 nucleotides read TGTGCCACCAGTGATAGGGGACAAGTATTGGCCGGGGAGCTGTTTTTT. Protein: CATSDRGQVLAGELFF.